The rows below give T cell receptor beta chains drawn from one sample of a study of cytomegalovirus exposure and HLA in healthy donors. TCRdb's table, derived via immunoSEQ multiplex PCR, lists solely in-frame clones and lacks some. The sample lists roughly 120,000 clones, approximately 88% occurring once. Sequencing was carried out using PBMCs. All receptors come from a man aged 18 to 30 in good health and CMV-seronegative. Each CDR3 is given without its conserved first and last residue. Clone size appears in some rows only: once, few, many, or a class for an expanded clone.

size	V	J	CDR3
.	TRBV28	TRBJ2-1	ASTLYGLVRGEQF
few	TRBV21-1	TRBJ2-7	ASSKRGTYEQY
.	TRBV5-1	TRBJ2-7	ASSLAQGSSYEQY
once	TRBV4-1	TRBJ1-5	ASSQVFGTGYLRGQPQH
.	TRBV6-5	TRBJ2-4	ASRETGGRNIQY
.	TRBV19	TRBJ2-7	ASMGDYSYEQY
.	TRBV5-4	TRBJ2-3	ASNHPGGTQY
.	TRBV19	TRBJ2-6	ATSTQASLSGANVLT
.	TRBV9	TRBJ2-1	ASSVVGTSGSFEQF
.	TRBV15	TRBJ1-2	ATSVDRRPDYGYT